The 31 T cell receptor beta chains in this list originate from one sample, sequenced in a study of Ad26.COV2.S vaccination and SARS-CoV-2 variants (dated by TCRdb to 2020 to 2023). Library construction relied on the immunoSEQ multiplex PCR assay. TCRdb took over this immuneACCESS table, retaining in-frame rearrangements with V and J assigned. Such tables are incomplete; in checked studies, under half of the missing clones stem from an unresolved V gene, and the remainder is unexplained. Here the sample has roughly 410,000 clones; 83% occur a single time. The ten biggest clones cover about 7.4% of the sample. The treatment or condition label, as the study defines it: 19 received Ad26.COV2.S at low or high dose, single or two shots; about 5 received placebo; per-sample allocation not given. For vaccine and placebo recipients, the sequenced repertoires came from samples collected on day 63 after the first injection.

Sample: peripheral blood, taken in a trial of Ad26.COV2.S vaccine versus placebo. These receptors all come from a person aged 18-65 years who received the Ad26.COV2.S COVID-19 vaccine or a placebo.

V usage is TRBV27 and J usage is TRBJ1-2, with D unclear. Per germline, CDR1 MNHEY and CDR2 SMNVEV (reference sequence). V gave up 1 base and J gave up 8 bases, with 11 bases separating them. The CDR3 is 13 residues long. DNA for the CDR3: TGTGCCAGCAGTTTATTAGGTGAAAGGGGCTACACCTTC. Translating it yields CASSLLGERGYTF.

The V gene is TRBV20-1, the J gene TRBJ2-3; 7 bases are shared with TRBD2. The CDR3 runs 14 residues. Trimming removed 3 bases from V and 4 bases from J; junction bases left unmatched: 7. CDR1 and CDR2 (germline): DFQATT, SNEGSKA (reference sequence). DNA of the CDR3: TGCAGTGCTAGTAGGCGGGAGAGGTCAGATACGCAGTATTTT. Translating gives CSASRRERSDTQYF.

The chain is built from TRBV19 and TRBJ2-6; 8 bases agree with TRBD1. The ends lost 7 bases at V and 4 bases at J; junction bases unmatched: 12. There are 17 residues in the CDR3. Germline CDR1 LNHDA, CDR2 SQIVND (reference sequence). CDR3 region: CASTPLFRGLGANVLTF. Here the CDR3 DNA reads TGTGCCAGTACCCCTTTGTTCAGGGGGCTAGGGGCCAACGTCCTGACTTTC.

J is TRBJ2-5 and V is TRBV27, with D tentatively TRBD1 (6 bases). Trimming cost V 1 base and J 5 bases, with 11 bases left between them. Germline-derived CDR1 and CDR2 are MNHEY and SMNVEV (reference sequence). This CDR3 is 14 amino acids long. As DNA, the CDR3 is TGTGCCAGCAGTTTATATCCAGGGGAGGAGACCCAGTACTTC. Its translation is CASSLYPGEETQYF.

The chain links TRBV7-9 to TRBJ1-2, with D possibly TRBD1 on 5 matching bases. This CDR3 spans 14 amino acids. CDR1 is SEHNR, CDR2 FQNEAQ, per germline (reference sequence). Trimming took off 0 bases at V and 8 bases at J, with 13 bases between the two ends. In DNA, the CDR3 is TGTGCCAGCAGCTTAGCCTTGTCCGGGGGAGGCTACACCTTC. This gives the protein CASSLALSGGGYTF.

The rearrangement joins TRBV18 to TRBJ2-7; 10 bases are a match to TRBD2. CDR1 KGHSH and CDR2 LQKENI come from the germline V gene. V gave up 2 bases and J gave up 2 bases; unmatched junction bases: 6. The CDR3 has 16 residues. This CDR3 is CASSPGGAGGAYEQYF. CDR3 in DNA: TGTGCCAGCTCACCAGGAGGAGCGGGAGGGGCCTACGAGCAGTACTTC.

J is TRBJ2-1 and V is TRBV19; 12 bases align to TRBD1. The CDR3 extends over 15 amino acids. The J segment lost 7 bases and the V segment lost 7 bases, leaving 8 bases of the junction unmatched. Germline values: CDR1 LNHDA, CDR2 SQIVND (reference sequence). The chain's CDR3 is CASNMGQGARNEQFF. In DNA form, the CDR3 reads TGTGCCAGTAATATGGGACAGGGGGCGAGGAATGAGCAGTTCTTC.

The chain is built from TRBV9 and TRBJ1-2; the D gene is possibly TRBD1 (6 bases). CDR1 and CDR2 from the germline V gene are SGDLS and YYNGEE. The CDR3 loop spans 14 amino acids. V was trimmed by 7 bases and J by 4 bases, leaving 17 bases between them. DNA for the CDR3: TGTGCCAGCTGGGGGCAAACCTCTCGCTATGGCTACACCTTC. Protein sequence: CASWGQTSRYGYTF.

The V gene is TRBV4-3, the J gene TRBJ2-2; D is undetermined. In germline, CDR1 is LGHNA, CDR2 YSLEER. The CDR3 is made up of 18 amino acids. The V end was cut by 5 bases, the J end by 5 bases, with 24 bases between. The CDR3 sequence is CASSGRYSLTSGTGELFF. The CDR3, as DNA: TGCGCCAGCAGCGGTCGGTACAGCCTTACCTCTGGTACCGGGGAGCTGTTTTTT.

The CDR3 is CASSYRTLVRETQYF. The CDR3 DNA sequence: TGTGCCAGCAGCTACAGGACCCTCGTCCGGGAGACCCAGTACTTC. The J gene is TRBJ2-5, the V gene TRBV5-6; D perhaps matches TRBD1 (5 bases). The germline V gene encodes CDR1 SGHDT and CDR2 YYEEEE. CDR3 length equals 15 residues. Trimming removed 3 bases from V and 5 bases from J, with 17 bases in between.

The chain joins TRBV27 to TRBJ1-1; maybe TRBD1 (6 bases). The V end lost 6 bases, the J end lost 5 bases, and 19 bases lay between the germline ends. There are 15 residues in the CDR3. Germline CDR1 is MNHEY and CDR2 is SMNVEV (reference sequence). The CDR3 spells CASRPSRGKGTEAFF. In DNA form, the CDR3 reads TGTGCCAGCAGACCCTCCAGGGGCAAAGGGACTGAAGCTTTCTTT.

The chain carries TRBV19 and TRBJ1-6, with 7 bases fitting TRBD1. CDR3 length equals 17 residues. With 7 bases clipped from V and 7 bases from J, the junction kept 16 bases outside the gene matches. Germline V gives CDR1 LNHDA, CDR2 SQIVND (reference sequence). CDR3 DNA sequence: TGTGCCAGTACTCCCGGTGGGGGACGACAGGGAAATTCACCCCTCCACTTT. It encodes CASTPGGGRQGNSPLHF.

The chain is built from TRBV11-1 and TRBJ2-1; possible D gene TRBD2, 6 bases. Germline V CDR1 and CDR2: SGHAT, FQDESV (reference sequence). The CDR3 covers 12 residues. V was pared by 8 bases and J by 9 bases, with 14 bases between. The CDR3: CASGTEAGEQFF. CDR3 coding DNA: TGTGCCAGCGGGACCGAAGCGGGTGAGCAGTTCTTC.

The chain's CDR3 is CSVGTVGGEAFF. The CDR3 nucleotides read TGCAGCGTTGGGACAGTGGGGGGTGAAGCTTTCTTT. The V gene is TRBV29-1, the J gene TRBJ1-1; possibly TRBD1 for D (6 bases). Looked up from germline, CDR1 is SQVTM and CDR2 is ANQGSEA. The CDR3 spans 12 residues. Trimming removed 4 bases at V and 7 bases at J, with 13 bases between.

Here the CDR3 DNA reads TGTGCCAGCTCACCCCAGGGTGCGGCCTACGAGCAGTACTTC. Translating gives CASSPQGAAYEQYF. V and J are TRBV18 and TRBJ2-7, with D perhaps TRBD1 (5 bases). The V gene lost 3 bases and the J gene lost 2 bases, with 11 bases spanning the gap. CDR1 is KGHSH, CDR2 LQKENI, per germline. The length of the CDR3 is 14 residues.

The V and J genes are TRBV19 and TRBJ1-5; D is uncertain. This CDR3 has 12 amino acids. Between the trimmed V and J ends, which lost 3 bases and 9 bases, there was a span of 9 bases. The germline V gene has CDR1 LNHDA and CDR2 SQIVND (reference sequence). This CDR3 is CASSIPGGPQHF. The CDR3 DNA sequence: TGTGCCAGTAGTATCCCGGGAGGGCCCCAGCATTTT.

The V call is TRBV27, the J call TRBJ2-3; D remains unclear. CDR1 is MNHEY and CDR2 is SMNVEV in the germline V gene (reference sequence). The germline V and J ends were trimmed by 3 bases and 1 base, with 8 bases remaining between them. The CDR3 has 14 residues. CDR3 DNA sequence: TGTGCCAGCAGTTTCTACAGCGGCACAGATACGCAGTATTTT. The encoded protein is CASSFYSGTDTQYF.

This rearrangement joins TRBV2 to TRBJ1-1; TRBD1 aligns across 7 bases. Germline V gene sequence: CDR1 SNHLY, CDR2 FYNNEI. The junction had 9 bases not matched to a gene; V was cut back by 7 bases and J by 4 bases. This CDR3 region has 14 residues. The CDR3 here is CASIREEGATEAFF. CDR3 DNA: TGTGCCAGCATTCGGGAGGAGGGGGCCACTGAAGCTTTCTTT.

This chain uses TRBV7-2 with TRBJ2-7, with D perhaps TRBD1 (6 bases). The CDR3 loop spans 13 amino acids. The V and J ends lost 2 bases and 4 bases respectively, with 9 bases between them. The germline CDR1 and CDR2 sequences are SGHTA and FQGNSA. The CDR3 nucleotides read TGTGCCAGCAGCTTACCAGGGGTTTACGAGCAGTACTTC. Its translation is CASSLPGVYEQYF.

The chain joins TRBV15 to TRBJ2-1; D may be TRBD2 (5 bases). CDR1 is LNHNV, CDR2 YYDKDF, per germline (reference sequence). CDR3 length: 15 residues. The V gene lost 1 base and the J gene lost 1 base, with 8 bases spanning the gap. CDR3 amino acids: CATSRGTGSYNEQFF. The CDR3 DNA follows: TGTGCCACCAGCAGAGGGACGGGATCCTACAATGAGCAGTTCTTC.

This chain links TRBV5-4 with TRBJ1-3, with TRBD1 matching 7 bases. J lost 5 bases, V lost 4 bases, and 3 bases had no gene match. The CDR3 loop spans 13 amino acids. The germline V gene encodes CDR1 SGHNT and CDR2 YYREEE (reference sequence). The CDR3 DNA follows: TGTGCCAGCAGCGAGGGGGCAAGAAACACCATATATTTT. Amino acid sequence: CASSEGARNTIYF.

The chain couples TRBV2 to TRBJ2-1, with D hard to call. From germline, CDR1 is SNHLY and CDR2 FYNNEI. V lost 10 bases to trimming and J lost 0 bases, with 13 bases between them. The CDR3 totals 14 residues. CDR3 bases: TGTGCCACCCGACTGGGGTCCTCCTACAATGAGCAGTTCTTC. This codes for CATRLGSSYNEQFF. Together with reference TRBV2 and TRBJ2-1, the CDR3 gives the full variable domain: EPEVTQTPSHQVTQMGQEVILRCVPISNHLYFYWYRQILGQKVEFLVSFYNNEISEKSEIFDDQFSVERPDGSNFTLKIRSTKLEDSAMYFCATRLGSSYNEQFFGPGTRLTVL.

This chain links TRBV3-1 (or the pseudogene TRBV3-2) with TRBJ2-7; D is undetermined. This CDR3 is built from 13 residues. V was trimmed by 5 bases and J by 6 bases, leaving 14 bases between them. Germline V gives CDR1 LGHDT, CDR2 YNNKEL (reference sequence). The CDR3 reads CASSLSHLGEQYF. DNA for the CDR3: TGTGCCAGCAGCTTGAGCCACCTCGGCGAGCAGTACTTC.

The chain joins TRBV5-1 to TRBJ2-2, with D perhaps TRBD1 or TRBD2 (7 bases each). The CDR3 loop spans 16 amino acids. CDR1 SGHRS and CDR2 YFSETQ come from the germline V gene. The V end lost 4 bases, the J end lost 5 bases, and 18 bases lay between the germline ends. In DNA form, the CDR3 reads TGCGCCAGCAGCACAGGGGACTACTCTGGGACCGGGGAGCTGTTTTTT. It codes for CASSTGDYSGTGELFF.

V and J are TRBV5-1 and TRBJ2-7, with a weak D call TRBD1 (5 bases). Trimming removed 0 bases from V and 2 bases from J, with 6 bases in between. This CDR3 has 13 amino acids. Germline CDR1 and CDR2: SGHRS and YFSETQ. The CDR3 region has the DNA TGCGCCAGCAGCTTGGACAGGACCTACGAGCAGTACTTC. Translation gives CASSLDRTYEQYF.

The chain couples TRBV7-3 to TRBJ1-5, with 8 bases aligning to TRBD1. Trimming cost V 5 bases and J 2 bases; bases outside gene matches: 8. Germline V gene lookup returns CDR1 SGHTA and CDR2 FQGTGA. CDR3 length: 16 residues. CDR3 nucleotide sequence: TGTGCCAGCAGCCGGCAGGGGGACAGGCGCAATCAGCCCCAGCATTTT. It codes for CASSRQGDRRNQPQHF.

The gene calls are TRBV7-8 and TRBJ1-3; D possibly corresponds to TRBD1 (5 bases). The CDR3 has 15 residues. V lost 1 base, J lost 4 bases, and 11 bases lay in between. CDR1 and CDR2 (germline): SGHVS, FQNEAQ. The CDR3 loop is CASSLGGVSGNTIYF. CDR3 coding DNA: TGTGCCAGCAGCTTAGGAGGGGTCTCCGGAAACACCATATATTTT.

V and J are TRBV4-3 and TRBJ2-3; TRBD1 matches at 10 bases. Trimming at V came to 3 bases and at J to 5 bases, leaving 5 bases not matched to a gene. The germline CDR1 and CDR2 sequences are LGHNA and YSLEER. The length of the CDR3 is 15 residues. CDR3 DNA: TGCGCCAGCAGCCAGACCGGGACAGGGGAAGATACGCAGTATTTT. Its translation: CASSQTGTGEDTQYF.

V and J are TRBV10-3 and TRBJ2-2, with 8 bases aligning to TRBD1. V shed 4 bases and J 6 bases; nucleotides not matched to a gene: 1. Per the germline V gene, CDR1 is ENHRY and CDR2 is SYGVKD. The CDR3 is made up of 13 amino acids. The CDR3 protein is CAISAQGAGELFF. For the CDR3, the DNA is TGTGCCATCAGTGCACAGGGGGCCGGGGAGCTGTTTTTT.

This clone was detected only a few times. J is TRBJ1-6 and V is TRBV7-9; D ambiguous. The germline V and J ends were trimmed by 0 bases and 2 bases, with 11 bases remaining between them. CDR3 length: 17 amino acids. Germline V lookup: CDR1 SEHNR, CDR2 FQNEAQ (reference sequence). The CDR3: CASSLAAGWAYNSPLHF. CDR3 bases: TGTGCCAGCAGCTTAGCGGCCGGATGGGCCTATAATTCACCCCTCCACTTT.

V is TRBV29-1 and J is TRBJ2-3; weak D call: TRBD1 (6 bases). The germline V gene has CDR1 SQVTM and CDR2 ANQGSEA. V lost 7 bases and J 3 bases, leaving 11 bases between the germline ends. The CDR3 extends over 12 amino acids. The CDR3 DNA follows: TGCAGCGCAGTCAGGGGAACAGATACGCAGTATTTT. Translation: CSAVRGTDTQYF.